This T cell receptor beta chain derives from a study of somatic mutations in T cells in chronic GVHD (dated by TCRdb to 2020 to 2022). Isolated genomic DNA was used for TCRbeta deep sequencing. The immunoSEQ assay, provided as a commercial service, was used for TCRbeta CDR3 sequencing and initial data processing. The study's own analysis went as follows. Reads were demultiplexed, adapter and primer sequences were removed, similar clones were merged by frequency-ratio clustering, and V, D, J genes were annotated with IMGT. TCRdb holds this immuneACCESS table with in-frame rearrangements only. Some clones are missing; in checked studies, unresolved V genes explain under half, and the rest has no known cause. Clone size and the V and J calls come from that table; the DNA yielded D and trimming. The sample has some 13,000 clones on record, around 80% of them singletons. The leading ten clones occupy approximately 30% of the sample.

In the case of this clone: What this receptor recognizes is not known. No clone much larger than this one lies a single base away; base qualities are absent. Other nucleotide sequences in the sample specify the same CDR3.

Sorting staining used anti-CD3, anti-CD4, anti-CD8 and a Vbeta20 antibody from the IOTest Beta Mark kit on a FACSAria III, with purity above 99%. Peripheral blood was collected in sodium heparin tubes, and mononuclear cells were isolated by Ficoll-Paque PLUS density gradient centrifugation. Before TCRbeta deep sequencing, the CD4+ Vbeta20+, CD4+ Vbeta20-, and CD8+ T cell fractions were FACS-sorted. In the germline V gene (reference sequence), CDR1 corresponds to LNHDA and CDR2 to SQIVND. The CDR3 runs 13 amino acids, cysteine and phenylalanine included. The entry retains the CDR3 DNA only, 39 bases that are in frame from base 1. Trimming leaves V shorter by 6 bases and J shorter by 2 bases, with the junction holding 0 bases beyond the gene matches.

Recombination connected TRBV19 to TRBJ2-7; the central 11 bases match TRBD1. The sequence derives from a male patient in his fifties or sixties with chronic graft-versus-host disease. Once a transplant has taken place, some T cells may be donor derived. Sequenced input: Vbeta20-negative CD4+ T cells from blood. Explained via the paper, the cell subset or site label denotes: CD4+ T cells sorted as TCR Vbeta20 negative by flow cytometry. The CDR3 amino acid sequence is: CASRGQGAYEQYF. At the DNA level, the sequence is TGTGCCAGTAGGGGACAGGGGGCCTACGAGCAGTACTTC.